The 23 T cell receptor beta chains below were found in one sample sequenced in a study of blood T cell repertoires in COVID-19. TCRdb's table, derived via immunoSEQ multiplex PCR, lists solely in-frame clones and lacks some. The sample includes approximately 70,000 clones, roughly nine tenths of them seen just once. Sequenced material: peripheral blood. The source is a man between 50 and 59 years old with COVID-19, enrolled during active disease.

The rearrangement uses TRBV28 and TRBJ2-5, with TRBD1 matching over 9 bases. Germline loops: CDR1 MDHEN, CDR2 SYDVKM. The trim removed 2 bases at V and 6 bases at J, leaving 7 bases unmatched. The CDR3 has 15 residues. The DNA for the CDR3 is TGTGCCAGCAGTTTACGACAGGGGGAGGGAAAGACCCAGTACTTC. Translation gives CASSLRQGEGKTQYF.

The chain links TRBV19 to TRBJ1-1; 7 bases line up with TRBD1. Germline V gene data show CDR1 as LNHDA and CDR2 as SQIVND (reference sequence). V shed 8 bases, J shed 2 bases, and the junction held 11 bases outside the gene matches. The CDR3 sequence is 15 residues long. CDR3 nucleotides: TGTGCCAGTGGAGCCGTGGACAGGCCTAACACTGAAGCTTTCTTT. It specifies CASGAVDRPNTEAFF.

This clone was seen more than once but under ten times. The chain is built from TRBV24-1 and TRBJ2-1; 10 bases agree with TRBD2. The germline V gene encodes CDR1 KGHDR and CDR2 SFDVKD. The CDR3 runs 16 residues. V dropped 6 bases and J dropped 2; count of bases not matched to a gene: 6. The CDR3 loop is CATSSPSGSAYNEQFF. The DNA for the CDR3 is TGTGCCACCAGTTCACCTAGCGGGAGCGCCTACAATGAGCAGTTCTTC.

The chain employs TRBV20-1 and TRBJ2-3; 9 bases map to TRBD2. The CDR3 spans 14 residues. Germline CDR1 reads DFQATT; CDR2 reads SNEGSKA (reference sequence). Losses at the gene ends were 3 bases for V and 7 bases for J; bases not matched to a gene: 8. CDR3 sequence: CSASTAGGPHTQYF. CDR3 coding DNA: TGCAGTGCTAGTACCGCGGGAGGGCCCCATACGCAGTATTTT.

The chain has TRBV6-5 and TRBJ2-2; the D gene is possibly TRBD2 (6 bases). Germline CDR1 and CDR2: MNHEY and SVGAGI. Trimming took 5 bases from V and 7 from J, leaving 11 bases between them. The CDR3 is 13 amino acids. CDR3 in DNA: TGTGCCAGCAGTCAGGAGGGGAACGGGGAGCTGTTTTTT. Translation: CASSQEGNGELFF.

The chain uses TRBV2 and TRBJ2-7; D is unresolved. Germline-derived CDR1 and CDR2 are SNHLY and FYNNEI. Deletions cut 2 bases from V and 3 bases from J, with 11 bases between. The CDR3 consists of 14 residues. The CDR3 nucleotides read TGTGCCAGCAGTGAAAGTCTAGAAAGCTACGAGCAGTACTTC. It codes for CASSESLESYEQYF.

The V gene is TRBV19, the J gene TRBJ2-1; TRBD2 agrees at 7 bases. In germline, CDR1 is LNHDA, CDR2 SQIVND (reference sequence). The CDR3 is 15 amino acids. Trimming at V came to 1 base and at J to 4 bases, leaving 4 bases not matched to a gene. The CDR3 here is CASSIGAGLYNEQFF. DNA of the CDR3: TGTGCCAGTAGTATAGGGGCGGGACTATACAATGAGCAGTTCTTC.

V usage is TRBV3-1 (or the pseudogene TRBV3-2) and J usage is TRBJ2-1, with 8 bases fitting TRBD2. Germline V gene sequence: CDR1 LGHDT, CDR2 YNNKEL (reference sequence). The CDR3 sequence is 15 residues long. The V segment lost 4 bases and the J segment 6 bases; nucleotides outside the gene matches: 8. CDR3 sequence reads: CASSRLAGGSNEQFF. The CDR3 bases are TGTGCCAGCAGCCGGCTAGCGGGCGGGTCCAATGAGCAGTTCTTC.

The chain has TRBV11-3 and TRBJ2-1, with 10 bases aligning to TRBD2. The CDR3 length is 15 residues. Germline-derived CDR1 and CDR2 are SGHNT and YENEEA. V was pared by 4 bases and J by 0 bases, with 0 bases of the junction left unmatched. CDR3 nucleotide sequence: TGTGCCAGCAGCTCTAGCGGGAGCTCCTACAATGAGCAGTTCTTC. Amino acids: CASSSSGSSYNEQFF.

This clone was counted only a few times. The chain is built from TRBV7-9 and TRBJ2-1, with D perhaps matching TRBD2 (5 bases). Looked up from germline, CDR1 is SEHNR and CDR2 is FQNEAQ (reference sequence). V dropped 5 bases and J dropped 7 bases, with 9 bases sitting between them. The CDR3 has 12 amino acids. CDR3: CASSPEGNEQFF. DNA of the CDR3: TGTGCCAGCAGCCCCGAGGGTAATGAGCAGTTCTTC.

V and J are TRBV27 and TRBJ1-6; 10 bases agree with TRBD1. Trimming took 3 bases from V and 7 from J; bases not matched to a gene: 3. This CDR3 spans 15 amino acids. In germline, CDR1 is MNHEY, CDR2 SMNVEV (reference sequence). The CDR3 loop is CASSFVGQGNSPLHF. The CDR3 nucleotides are TGTGCCAGCAGTTTCGTGGGACAGGGGAATTCACCCCTCCACTTT.

The rearrangement uses TRBV15 and TRBJ1-2, with a tentative D call TRBD1 (5 bases). This CDR3 region has 15 residues. Germline V lookup: CDR1 LNHNV, CDR2 YYDKDF (reference sequence). The V gene lost 0 bases and the J gene lost 4 bases, with 12 bases spanning the gap. For the CDR3, the DNA is TGTGCCACCAGCAGAGATCCAGGAGGGACCTATGGCTACACCTTC. As protein: CATSRDPGGTYGYTF. Combining the CDR3 with reference TRBV15 and TRBJ1-2 gives the whole variable domain DAMVIQNPRYQVTQFGKPVTLSCSQTLNHNVMYWYQQKSSQAPKLLFHYYDKDFNNEADTPDNFQSRRPNTSFCFLDIRSPGLGDTAMYLCATSRDPGGTYGYTFGSGTRLTVV.

The chain links TRBV15 to TRBJ2-3; TRBD2 matches at 7 bases. Germline V gene data show CDR1 as LNHNV and CDR2 as YYDKDF (reference sequence). The J segment lost 2 bases and the V segment lost 6 bases, leaving 14 bases of the junction unmatched. The length of the CDR3 is 17 residues. Here the CDR3 reads CATSSVAGAGITDTQYF. The CDR3 DNA reads as TGTGCCACCAGTAGCGTTGCGGGAGCGGGAATCACAGATACGCAGTATTTT. Using reference TRBV15 and TRBJ2-3 for the parts outside the CDR3, the full variable domain is DAMVIQNPRYQVTQFGKPVTLSCSQTLNHNVMYWYQQKSSQAPKLLFHYYDKDFNNEADTPDNFQSRRPNTSFCFLDIRSPGLGDTAMYLCATSSVAGAGITDTQYFGPGTRLTVL.

The chain recombines TRBV5-1 with TRBJ2-7; 9 bases line up with TRBD1. The CDR3 has 16 residues. Germline CDR1 is SGHRS and CDR2 is YFSETQ. The V gene end was trimmed by 4 bases and the J gene end by 6 bases; junction bases not matched to a gene: 14. CDR3 bases: TGCGCCAGCAGCCGGGGTCCGGGACAGGGTACCCTCGAGCAGTACTTC. Protein: CASSRGPGQGTLEQYF.

J is TRBJ2-7 and V is TRBV19; D is perhaps TRBD2 (5 bases). Germline loops: CDR1 LNHDA, CDR2 SQIVND (reference sequence). The CDR3 runs 15 residues. Trimming took 2 bases from V and 2 from J, leaving 13 bases between them. The CDR3 DNA reads as TGTGCCAGTAGTATACCCGGGGTATCTACCTACGAGCAGTACTTC. This gives the protein CASSIPGVSTYEQYF.

The chain combines TRBV3-1 (or the pseudogene TRBV3-2) with TRBJ1-4; 9 nucleotides align to TRBD1. Germline V CDR1 and CDR2: LGHDT, YNNKEL (reference sequence). Trimming took 8 bases from V and 4 from J; bases not matched to a gene: 5. The CDR3 spans 14 residues. The CDR3: CASARTGVNEKLFF. CDR3 bases: TGTGCCAGCGCCAGGACAGGGGTTAATGAAAAACTGTTTTTT.

V is TRBV2 and J is TRBJ1-6; possibly TRBD1 for D (5 bases). The CDR3 has 16 amino acids. Germline CDR1 is SNHLY and CDR2 is FYNNEI. The ends were cut back, 2 bases at V and 4 bases at J, with 12 bases in the middle. CDR3 in amino acids: CASSESATVYNSPLHF. The CDR3 nucleotides read TGTGCCAGCAGTGAATCAGCGACAGTTTATAATTCACCCCTCCACTTT. The full variable domain, rest sourced from reference TRBV2 and TRBJ1-6, is EPEVTQTPSHQVTQMGQEVILRCVPISNHLYFYWYRQILGQKVEFLVSFYNNEISEKSEIFDDQFSVERPDGSNFTLKIRSTKLEDSAMYFCASSESATVYNSPLHFGNGTRLTVT.

The rearrangement joins TRBV5-1 to TRBJ2-1; 12 bases agree with TRBD2. The germline V gene has CDR1 SGHRS and CDR2 YFSETQ. The V gene end was trimmed by 2 bases and the J gene end by 5 bases; junction bases not matched to a gene: 14. The CDR3 has 19 amino acids. This CDR3 reads CASSFRGFLTSGRNNEQFF. The CDR3 DNA follows: TGCGCCAGCAGCTTTCGGGGTTTTCTAACTAGCGGGAGGAACAATGAGCAGTTCTTC.

A few counts support this clone. The chain has TRBV29-1 and TRBJ1-4, with D perhaps TRBD1 (5 bases). CDR3 length: 14 residues. From germline, CDR1 is SQVTM and CDR2 ANQGSEA. Trimming took off 6 bases at V and 7 bases at J, with 18 bases between the two ends. CDR3 DNA sequence: TGCAGCGTAGGAGATCAGGGAACGGGTGAAAAACTGTTTTTT. It yields the protein CSVGDQGTGEKLFF. Full variable domain (missing parts from reference TRBV29-1 and TRBJ1-4): SAVISQKPSRDICQRGTSLTIQCQVDSQVTMMFWYRQQPGQSLTLIATANQGSEATYESGFVIDKFPISRPNLTFSTLTVSNMSPEDSSIYLCSVGDQGTGEKLFFGSGTQLSVL.

The chain links TRBV6-1 to TRBJ2-3; 10 bases agree with TRBD2. The germline V gene encodes CDR1 MNHNS and CDR2 SASEGT. J gave up 0 bases and V 3 bases, and 6 bases lay outside the gene matches. There are 17 residues in the CDR3. The CDR3 coding sequence is TGTGCCAGCAGTGATCCTAGCGGGAGCTCAAGCACAGATACGCAGTATTTT. As protein: CASSDPSGSSSTDTQYF.

This clone turned up a few times. The chain is built from TRBV7-8 and TRBJ2-2; TRBD2 matches 14 bases. Unmatched junction bases numbered 3, after V lost 4 bases and J lost 5 bases. The germline gives CDR1 SGHVS, CDR2 FQNEAQ. The CDR3 length is 16 residues. CDR3 amino acids: CASSSTSGRGTGELFF. CDR3 in DNA: TGTGCCAGCAGCTCGACTAGCGGGAGGGGGACCGGGGAGCTGTTTTTT.

This chain links TRBV19 with TRBJ2-7; TRBD1 matches at 7 bases. With V trimmed by 4 bases and J by 4 bases, 4 bases remained unmatched. Germline CDR1 is LNHDA and CDR2 is SQIVND (reference sequence). The CDR3 consists of 13 residues. CDR3 coding DNA: TGTGCCAGTAGTACGGGACAGAAGTACGAGCAGTACTTC. Protein product: CASSTGQKYEQYF.

The V call is TRBV27, the J call TRBJ2-7; no clear D gene. V was pared by 3 bases and J by 2 bases, with 2 bases between. From germline, CDR1 is MNHEY and CDR2 SMNVEV (reference sequence). CDR3 size: 11 residues. The CDR3 sequence: CASSFTYEQYF. The CDR3 region has the DNA TGTGCCAGCAGTTTCACCTACGAGCAGTACTTC.